This is a list of T cell receptor beta chains from one sample in a study of beta chain features in type 1 diabetes. Method: immunoSEQ multiplex PCR; TCRdb's copy keeps in-frame clones and lacks some. This repertoire shows 200,000 to 300,000 clones, around 14% found once; its top ten account for more than 0.02%. What was sequenced was naive CD4+ T cells from blood. Source of these receptors: a middle-aged woman in good health. The CDR3 runs from the conserved cysteine through the conserved F or W. The D gene is left open where the match is weak. A row's size may be missing; if present it is once, few, many or a size class.

v_call	clone_size	d_call	j_call	cdr3_nt	cdr3_aa
TRBV11-2	NA	NA	TRBJ2-2	TGTGCCAGCAGCTCAGACAGGACCGGGGAGCTGTTTTTT	CASSSDRTGELFF
TRBV19	NA	TRBD2	TRBJ2-1	TGTGCCAGTAGTATAACGGGCGGGGGGTCCTACAATGAGCAGTTCTTC	CASSITGGGSYNEQFF
TRBV4-1	NA	TRBD2	TRBJ2-3	TGCGCCAGCAGCCAAGGCCCTAGCGGGGGGGCCGGAGATACGCAGTATTTT	CASSQGPSGGAGDTQYF
TRBV11-2	NA	TRBD2	TRBJ2-5	TGTGCCAGCAGCTTATATACTAGCGGGGTCCAAGAGACCCAGTACTTC	CASSLYTSGVQETQYF
TRBV5-1	NA	NA	TRBJ2-7	TGCGCCAGCAGCTTGGGGCTCGACAGGTCTCGCTCCTACGAGCAGTACTTC	CASSLGLDRSRSYEQYF
TRBV4-3	few	NA	TRBJ1-3	TGCGCCAGCAGCCAAAACCTTCCTAGCCCGGGTTCGGGAAACACCATATATTTT	CASSQNLPSPGSGNTIYF
TRBV2	few	NA	TRBJ1-6	TGTGCCAAACAGAACTCCTATAATTCACCCCTCCACTTT	CAKQNSYNSPLHF
TRBV4-1	few	NA	TRBJ2-7	TGCGCCAGCAGCCAAGATGCCCAGGGGCGCTACGAGCAGTACTTC	CASSQDAQGRYEQYF
TRBV7-2	few	NA	TRBJ1-2	TGTGCCAGCAGGCCGCCAGGGCCGATTGGCTACACCTTC	CASRPPGPIGYTF
TRBV19	few	NA	TRBJ2-3	TGTGCCAGCGCTCGTACAAATACGCAGTATTTT	CASARTNTQYF
TRBV19	few	NA	TRBJ2-3	TGTGCCAGTAGTATCGGGGGTCTTAGCACAGATACGCAGTATTTT	CASSIGGLSTDTQYF
TRBV7-9	NA	TRBD1	TRBJ2-7	TGTGCCAGCAGCTCGACAGGGGGCTACGAGCAGTACTTC	CASSSTGGYEQYF
TRBV6-1	NA	NA	TRBJ2-6	TGTGCCAGCATCCAGGGCAACGCTGGGGCCAACGTCCTGACTTTC	CASIQGNAGANVLTF
TRBV5-6	NA	TRBD2	TRBJ2-3	TGTGCCAGCAGCTTGGTGTTGCGGGGGACCATCACAGATACGCAGTATTTT	CASSLVLRGTITDTQYF
TRBV10-3	few	TRBD1	TRBJ1-4	TGTGCCATCAGGGCAGGGGGCTCTAATGAAAAACTGTTTTTT	CAIRAGGSNEKLFF
TRBV7-2	NA	NA	TRBJ1-2	TGTGCCAGCAGCTTAGAGTCCCGCCAGGGTCGCTACTATGGCTACACCTTC	CASSLESRQGRYYGYTF
TRBV7-9	NA	TRBD1	TRBJ1-4	TGTGCCAGCAGCCCACGAGGCCGGACAGGGGATCATGAAAAACTGTTTTTT	CASSPRGRTGDHEKLFF
TRBV5-4	NA	NA	TRBJ2-1	TGTGCCAGCAGCTTGGTGGGCGGGGGCCGAGGTGAGCAGTTCTTC	CASSLVGGGRGEQFF
TRBV2	few	TRBD1	TRBJ2-7	TGTGCCAGCAGCGAACAGGGGTCCAACGGCGAGCAGTACTTC	CASSEQGSNGEQYF
TRBV6-5	NA	NA	TRBJ2-7	TGTGCCAGCAGTTACTCCCCGGGACACCCACTCTACGAGCAGTACTTC	CASSYSPGHPLYEQYF
TRBV23-1	NA	NA	TRBJ1-2	TGCGCCAGCAGTCGCGCGCCCCTTAACTATGGCTACACCTTC	CASSRAPLNYGYTF
TRBV19	NA	NA	TRBJ2-5	TGTGCCAGTAGCCAGGGTGGCGAAGAGACCCAGTACTTC	CASSQGGEETQYF
TRBV14	few	NA	TRBJ1-2	TGTGCCAGCAGCCAAAGCCACTATGGCTACACCTTC	CASSQSHYGYTF
TRBV5-6	few	NA	TRBJ2-7	TGTGCCAGCAGCCCACAGGACAACCCATACTACGAGCAGTACTTC	CASSPQDNPYYEQYF
TRBV29-1	NA	NA	TRBJ2-1	TGCAGCGTTGATCGGGTTTACAATGAGCAGTTCTTC	CSVDRVYNEQFF
TRBV7-9	NA	NA	TRBJ1-6	TGTGCCAGCAGCCGCCGAGGCGCTTATAATTCACCCCTCCACTTT	CASSRRGAYNSPLHF
TRBV5-1	few	NA	TRBJ2-7	TGCGCCAGCGGGGACTTGGGCTACGAGCAGTACTTC	CASGDLGYEQYF
TRBV5-6	few	NA	TRBJ1-4	TGTGCCAGCAGCTTCAGGGTTGCAACTAATGAAAAACTGTTTTTT	CASSFRVATNEKLFF
TRBV27	few	NA	TRBJ2-2	TGTGCCAGCAGTTTGAGGAGGGGGCGTCTCACCGGGGAGCTGTTTTTT	CASSLRRGRLTGELFF
TRBV7-2	NA	TRBD2	TRBJ2-3	TGTGCCAGCAGCTTGGTGAGCGGGGGCACAGATACGCAGTATTTT	CASSLVSGGTDTQYF
TRBV19	few	TRBD1	TRBJ2-7	TGTGCCAGTAGGGCCGGACAGGGGGACGAGCAGTACTTC	CASRAGQGDEQYF
TRBV19	NA	NA	TRBJ2-1	TGTGCCAGTAGTCCCGTCGGGGCCTACAATGAGCAGTTCTTC	CASSPVGAYNEQFF
TRBV6-5	few	NA	TRBJ2-4	TGTGCCAGCAGAGACAGGGCCAAAAACATTCAGTACTTC	CASRDRAKNIQYF
TRBV7-6	few	NA	TRBJ2-7	TGTGCCAGCAGCTTACAAGCGGGAGGGACAGGGATCCACGAGCAGTACTTC	CASSLQAGGTGIHEQYF
TRBV2	NA	NA	TRBJ1-5	TGTGCCAGCTTATCAGGGGCAGCGCAGCCCCAGCATTTT	CASLSGAAQPQHF
TRBV19	NA	NA	TRBJ2-3	TGTGCCAGTAGCCTCTCTAGCGTTGCAGATACGCAGTATTTT	CASSLSSVADTQYF
TRBV4-1	NA	TRBD2	TRBJ2-3	TGCGCCAGCAGCCAGACTGGGACTAGCGGGGGCACAGATACGCAGTATTTT	CASSQTGTSGGTDTQYF
TRBV4-3	NA	TRBD2	TRBJ2-1	TGCGCCAGCAGCCAAGACCCTATTCGCGGGGGGGCGGGCAATGAGCAGTTCTTC	CASSQDPIRGGAGNEQFF
TRBV5-4	few	NA	TRBJ2-1	TGTGCCAGCAGCCGAGGGGGGGCTGGGACTCCCTACAATGAGCAGTTCTTC	CASSRGGAGTPYNEQFF
TRBV15	NA	TRBD2	TRBJ2-3	TGTGCCACCAGCAGAGATCTCACGGGGGGGAGGACAGATACGCAGTATTTT	CATSRDLTGGRTDTQYF
TRBV9	NA	TRBD2	TRBJ2-5	TGTGCCAGCAGCTCCTCAGCGGGGAGAAGTCAAGAGACCCAGTACTTC	CASSSSAGRSQETQYF
TRBV2	NA	NA	TRBJ2-3	TGTGCCAGCAGTGCCAGCGGTAGCACAGATACGCAGTATTTT	CASSASGSTDTQYF
TRBV25-1	few	TRBD1	TRBJ1-2	TGTGCCAGCAATTCGGACAGGGGCCCTGGCTACACCTTC	CASNSDRGPGYTF
TRBV29-1	NA	NA	TRBJ1-4	TGCAGCGTTGGCCGGGGAACTAATGAAAAACTGTTTTTT	CSVGRGTNEKLFF
TRBV6-7	few	NA	TRBJ1-1	TGTGCCGAAAACGATCTCCTCGTCCTCCTCCCCGGGGACACTGAAGCTTTCTTT	CAENDLLVLLPGDTEAFF
TRBV5-1	NA	NA	TRBJ1-2	TGCGCCAGCAGCTTCGGGTCTGAGGGCGGCACCTTC	CASSFGSEGGTF
TRBV7-9	few	NA	TRBJ2-7	TGTGCCAGCAGCTTAGACCCCACAGATATGAAGCAGTACTTC	CASSLDPTDMKQYF
TRBV7-9	few	NA	TRBJ1-5	TGTGCCACCTCAAGAGTGAGTGGCGGAAATCAGCCCCAGCATTTT	CATSRVSGGNQPQHF
TRBV11-2	few	NA	TRBJ1-6	TGTGCCAGCAGCTTAAACAGGCGAAATTCACCCCTCCACTTT	CASSLNRRNSPLHF
TRBV6-5	NA	TRBD1	TRBJ1-6	TGTGCCAGCAGACGACGGACAGGGGGAAATTCACCCCTCCACTTT	CASRRRTGGNSPLHF
TRBV11-2	NA	NA	TRBJ2-5	TGTGCCAGCAGTCTAGGAGGGCGAGAAGAGACCCAGTACTTC	CASSLGGREETQYF
TRBV9	NA	TRBD1	TRBJ1-1	TGTGCCAGCAGCGTTGACAGGGGCTCAGCTTTCTTT	CASSVDRGSAFF
TRBV6-5	few	NA	TRBJ2-3	TGTGCCAGCAGCGCGGGGCGGGGTGACACAGATACGCAGTATTTT	CASSAGRGDTDTQYF
TRBV5-1	few	TRBD2	TRBJ2-3	TGCGCCAGCAGAAAGCTCGAGCTAGCGGGGAGCACAGATACGCAGTATTTT	CASRKLELAGSTDTQYF